A single sample is the source of the 28 T cell receptor beta chains below, sequenced in a study of CD8+ T cells in alopecia areata. Pooled cutaneous lymph node cells were sorted using CD4, CD8alpha, NKG2D, NKG2ACE and other markers. Sequencing relied on a cDNA template that was reverse transcribed from extracted RNA. Only in-frame clones appear in the TCRdb table, and some are missing; sequencing was by immunoSEQ multiplex PCR. The specimen has 200,000 to 300,000 clones, none found just once. Input material: CD4+ T cells sorted from a lymph node. These TCRs come from a C3H/HeJ mouse with alopecia areata. The strain's MHC: H2-k.

This clone has just a few counts. The listed genes are named as in mouse. CDR3 DNA, as far as it was read: TGTGCCAGCAGCCCCCGGACAGGGGATGGTTCGCCC. This sequence encodes CASSPRTGDGSP. The full CDR3 sequence reads CASSPRTGDGSPLYF. The genes are TRBV5 and TRBJ1-6; TRBD1 agrees at 9 bases. The sequenced fragment ends 3 residues before the CDR3 boundary, so the rest is inferred from the germline J gene. TRBJ1-6 is recorded as an ORF, its role being uncertain. CDR3 size: 15 residues. Germline lookup yields CDR1 LGHNA and CDR2 YNLKQL (reference sequence). Trimming took 4 bases from V and 9 from J; bases not matched to a gene: 7.

This clone was seen only a few times. The germline and genes are mouse ones. The read terminates 4 residues before the CDR3 end, so the remaining end is supplied by the germline J gene. The chain couples TRBV13-3 to TRBJ1-2; D possibly corresponds to TRBD1 (6 bases). CDR3 size: 16 residues. Looked up from germline, CDR1 is NNHDY and CDR2 is SYVADS. V was shortened by 5 bases and J by 0 bases, with 17 bases between the two germline ends. The CDR3 reads CASSPARGQPNSDYTF. Incomplete CDR3 DNA: TGTGCCAGCAGCCCTGCAAGGGGACAACCAAACTCC.

This clone showed up just a few times. The genes and germline here are from mouse. The sequence runs out 4 residues before the end of the CDR3; the remainder is reconstructed from the germline J gene. The chain couples TRBV13-1 to TRBJ2-3; 11 bases map to TRBD2. V was clipped by 2 bases and J by 1 base; unmatched bases: 3. The CDR3 has 16 amino acids. Germline-derived CDR1 and CDR2 are NSHNY and SYGAGN. Partial CDR3 DNA: TGTGCCAGCAGTGAACCGGGACTGGGGGGTGCAGAA. It encodes CASSEPGLGGAE. The full CDR3 protein is CASSEPGLGGAETLYF.

This clone was found a few times. The genes and germline here are from mouse. The read ends 4 residues before the CDR3 terminus; that terminus is restored from the germline J gene. The chain combines TRBV19 with TRBJ2-1; 9 bases match TRBD2. Trimming took 1 base from V and 1 from J; bases not matched to a gene: 6. This CDR3 is built from 17 residues. Germline CDR1 reads FNHDT; CDR2 reads SITEND (reference sequence). CDR3 DNA, as far as it was read: TGTGCCAGCAGTATAATCGCTGGGGGGGTAAACTATGCT. It encodes CASSIIAGGVNYA. The CDR3 in full is CASSIIAGGVNYAEQFF.

Note on this clone: The germline and genes are mouse ones. The missing CDR3 end, 4 residues past where the read stops, is filled in from the germline J gene. The sample holds other DNA sequences that translate to the same CDR3. The chain has TRBV19 and TRBJ2-3; a weak D match, TRBD2 (7 bases). The ends were cut back, 0 bases at V and 1 base at J, with 9 bases in the middle. The CDR3 consists of 15 residues. Germline V lookup: CDR1 FNHDT, CDR2 SITEND (reference sequence). The sequenced part of the CDR3 DNA is TGTGCCAGCAGTATAGGGGGGGCCGGTGCAGAA. It is translated as CASSIGGAGAE. The whole CDR3 sequence is CASSIGGAGAETLYF.

Concerning this clone itself: Gene names and germline match the mouse. The read falls 4 residues short of the CDR3 end, and the missing part is taken from the germline J gene. The chain has TRBV13-3 and TRBJ2-1, with 9 bases that match TRBD1. CDR3 size: 13 residues. Germline assignment: CDR1 NNHDY and CDR2 SYVADS. Incomplete CDR3 DNA: TGTGCCAGCAAAGGACAGGGGAGGGCT. Translation gives CASKGQGRA. The CDR3 reads in full as CASKGQGRAEQFF.

This clone was counted many times. Genes and germline come from the mouse. The CDR3 end lies 3 residues beyond the end of the read and is filled in from the germline J gene. In the same sample, other DNA sequences code for this CDR3. This rearrangement joins TRBV5 to TRBJ1-6, with a possible D match to TRBD1 (6 bases). TRBJ1-6 is treated as an ORF (open reading frame) with a function not yet certain. The CDR3 is 15 amino acids. In germline, CDR1 is LGHNA, CDR2 YNLKQL (reference sequence). V shed 2 bases and J shed 3 bases, with 8 bases lying between them. The CDR3 is CASSQQDSYNSPLYF. The CDR3 DNA, read in part, is TGTGCCAGCAGCCAACAGGACAGCTATAATTCGCCC.

Of note for this clone: Genes here carry mouse names. The read halts 4 residues ahead of the CDR3 end, with the missing end drawn from the germline J gene. The sample carries other DNA sequences with the same CDR3. The rearrangement links TRBV1 to TRBJ1-1; D unclear. The CDR3 is 13 amino acids. Germline-derived CDR1 and CDR2 are NSQYPW and LRSPGD (reference sequence). The ends were cut back, 1 base at V and 3 bases at J, with 6 bases in the middle. The CDR3 loop is CTCSAGVDTEVFF. The sequenced part of the CDR3 DNA is TGCACCTGCAGTGCAGGGGTTGACACA.

In the case of this clone: Gene labels here are mouse ones. The read comes to an end 4 residues before the CDR3 does, leaving the germline J gene to fill in the end. J is TRBJ2-1 and V is TRBV1, with TRBD1 matching 10 bases. The length of the CDR3 is 14 residues. Germline V gene lookup returns CDR1 NSQYPW and CDR2 LRSPGD (reference sequence). The CDR3 reads CTCSARTGGAEQFF. The sequenced CDR3 bases are TGCACCTGCAGTGCCCGGACAGGGGGGGCT.

To note about this clone: The germline and genes are mouse ones. The read ends 4 residues early relative to the CDR3; the germline J gene fills the gap. The gene calls are TRBV14 and TRBJ2-2, with 12 bases aligning to TRBD2. Germline V gene sequence: CDR1 SGHDT, CDR2 FRDEAV. CDR3 length: 17 residues. After removal of 5 bases from V and 0 bases from J, the junction contained 5 bases not matched to a gene. CDR3 DNA (partial): TGTGCCAGCAGCCCCGACTGGGGGGGCGCAAACACCGGG. It codes for CASSPDWGGANTG. The CDR3 in full is CASSPDWGGANTGQLYF.

About this clone itself: The gene symbols are mouse symbols. The CDR3 is cut off 4 residues early in the read; its end comes from the germline J gene. V is TRBV1 and J is TRBJ2-3, with TRBD1 identical over 7 bases. Germline CDR1 reads NSQYPW; CDR2 reads LRSPGD (reference sequence). V lost 4 bases and J lost 4; bases outside the gene matches: 2. This CDR3 is built from 13 residues. The covered CDR3 bases are TGCACCTGCAGTGGGGGACAGTCAGAA. This codes for CTCSGGQSE. The whole CDR3 is CTCSGGQSETLYF.

About this clone itself: Gene labels here are mouse ones. The read is 4 residues too short to cover the CDR3 end, so that end is filled in from the germline J gene. Other nucleotide sequences from this sample produce the same CDR3. V gene TRBV19 combines with J gene TRBJ1-1; D is perhaps TRBD1 (6 bases). The CDR3 totals 13 residues. Between the trimmed V and J ends, which lost 5 bases and 2 bases, there was a span of 10 bases. CDR1 and CDR2 (germline): FNHDT, SITEND (reference sequence). The CDR3 sequence is CASRGGGNTEVFF. Incomplete CDR3 DNA: TGTGCCAGCAGAGGGGGGGGCAACACA.

This clone was picked up many times. Genes and germline are mouse. The read stops 4 residues short of the end of the CDR3; the missing end is completed from the germline J gene. Other DNA sequences in the sample encode the same CDR3. The chain uses TRBV13-3 and TRBJ2-2, with TRBD1 identical over 7 bases. Germline V gene sequence: CDR1 NNHDY, CDR2 SYVADS. V was pared by 5 bases and J by 1 base, with 2 bases of the junction left unmatched. The CDR3 contains 14 residues. CDR3 DNA (partial): TGTGCCAGCAGCCGGGACAGAAACACCGGG. Amino acids: CASSRDRNTG. From start to end, the CDR3 is CASSRDRNTGQLYF.

This clone was counted only a few times. Gene names and germline match the mouse. The sequenced fragment ends 4 residues before the CDR3 boundary, so the rest is inferred from the germline J gene. J is TRBJ2-3 and V is TRBV5; 8 bases map to TRBD2. The CDR3 length is 17 residues. Trimming at V came to 0 bases and at J to 1 base, leaving 6 bases not matched to a gene. Germline V lookup: CDR1 LGHNA, CDR2 YNLKQL (reference sequence). Here the CDR3 reads CASSQEGGRSGAETLYF. The sequenced part of the CDR3 DNA is TGTGCCAGCAGCCAAGAGGGGGGGCGCAGTGGTGCAGAA.

This clone was detected a few times. The genes and germline here are from mouse. The CDR3 loop is CASSDPGLGGDQDTQYF. The sequenced CDR3 bases are TGTGCCAGCAGTGATCCGGGACTGGGGGGTGACCAAGAC. The V gene is TRBV13-3, the J gene TRBJ2-5, with 12 bases aligning to TRBD2. Sequencing ends 4 residues short of the CDR3 end; the germline J gene provides the rest. CDR1 and CDR2 (germline): NNHDY, SYVADS. This CDR3 region has 17 residues. V lost 1 base to trimming and J lost 1 base; unmatched junction nucleotides: 4.

This clone appeared a few times. Gene and germline names: mouse. From the germline J gene comes the end of the CDR3, since the read stops 4 residues before it. The chain joins TRBV13-1 to TRBJ2-5; perhaps TRBD1 as D (6 bases). Per germline, CDR1 NSHNY and CDR2 SYGAGN. The CDR3 has 13 residues. The CDR3 reads CASSGRDKDTQYF. CDR3 DNA, as far as it was read: TGTGCCAGCAGTGGCCGGGACAAAGAC.

The sample holds a few counts of this clone. The germline and genes are mouse ones. The read terminates 4 residues ahead of where the CDR3 ends, so the germline J gene completes it. Different DNA sequences within this sample yield the same CDR3. The genes are TRBV13-3 and TRBJ1-2; D perhaps matches TRBD1 (5 bases). CDR1 NNHDY and CDR2 SYVADS come from the germline V gene. Trimming cost V 2 bases and J 2 bases, with 10 bases left between them. The CDR3 contains 14 residues. CDR3 sequence: CASSDQGANSDYTF. The sequenced part of the CDR3 DNA is TGTGCCAGCAGTGACCAGGGAGCGAACTCC.

This clone was counted between two and nine times. The gene names here belong to mouse. The CDR3 is cut off 4 residues early in the read; its end comes from the germline J gene. The chain recombines TRBV5 with TRBJ2-1; 8 positions match TRBD1. J lost 6 bases, V lost 2 bases, and 6 bases had no gene match. The CDR3 has 15 amino acids. The germline V gene encodes CDR1 LGHNA and CDR2 YNLKQL (reference sequence). The covered CDR3 bases are TGTGCCAGCAGCCAACAGGACAGGGAGGTTGCT. Its protein is CASSQQDREVA. The whole CDR3 region reads CASSQQDREVAEQFF.

This clone was observed a handful of times. Mouse germline and gene names are used. The read comes to an end 4 residues before the CDR3 does, leaving the germline J gene to fill in the end. This chain connects TRBV17 to TRBJ1-1; 10 nucleotides line up with TRBD1. The CDR3 has 17 residues. Germline loops: CDR1 MNHDT, CDR2 YYDKIL. Trimming removed 0 bases from V and 1 base from J; junction bases left unmatched: 5. The CDR3 sequence: CASSRDGGQGKNTEVFF. The part of the CDR3 DNA that was read is TGTGCTAGCAGTAGAGATGGGGGACAGGGGAAAAACACA.

This clone was seen more than once but under ten times. Gene names are the mouse ones. The read is 4 residues too short to cover the CDR3 end, so that end is filled in from the germline J gene. The genes are TRBV13-1 and TRBJ2-4; no definite D call. The CDR3 extends over 11 amino acids. Germline V lookup: CDR1 NSHNY, CDR2 SYGAGN. The covered CDR3 bases are TGTGCCAGCAGTCGACTAAAC. It encodes CASSRLN. The whole CDR3 sequence reads CASSRLNTLYF.

This clone has only a few counts. Gene and germline names: mouse. The CDR3 extends 4 residues past the end of the read, so its final part is completed from the germline J gene. This chain links TRBV31 with TRBJ1-2; D gene unclear. Germline assignment: CDR1 GKSSPN and CDR2 SITVG. With 7 bases removed from V and 0 bases from J, the gap between germline ends came to 12 bases. The CDR3 consists of 13 residues. The CDR3 loop is CASPAGANSDYTF. The CDR3 bases that were read are TGTGCCTCCCCCGCAGGTGCAAACTCC.

A word on this clone: Genes here carry mouse names. The CDR3 extends 4 residues past the end of the read, so its final part is completed from the germline J gene. This sequence joins TRBV13-2 and TRBJ2-7; D unresolved. This CDR3 has 11 residues. Per the germline V gene, CDR1 is NNHNN and CDR2 is SYGAGS (reference sequence). CDR3: CASGPDNEQYF. The sequenced CDR3 bases are TGTGCCAGCGGTCCCGACAAT.

As for this clone: Gene names and germline refer to mouse. The same CDR3 also results from other DNA sequences found in this sample. This CDR3 reads CASGEDWGQDTQYF. Incomplete CDR3 DNA: TGTGCCAGCGGTGAGGACTGGGGACAAGAC. The J gene is TRBJ2-5, the V gene TRBV13-2; TRBD2 agrees at 9 bases. Read sequence stops 4 residues before the CDR3 end, and the germline J gene provides the missing end. Germline assignment: CDR1 NNHNN and CDR2 SYGAGS (reference sequence). V lost 2 bases, J lost 3 bases, and 1 base stayed unmatched. The CDR3 totals 14 residues.

This clone occurred a few times. Gene names follow the mouse nomenclature. The read falls 4 residues short of the CDR3 end, and the missing part is taken from the germline J gene. The rearrangement links TRBV13-3 to TRBJ1-2; 12 nucleotides match TRBD1. CDR1 and CDR2 from the germline V gene are NNHDY and SYVADS. The CDR3 spans 13 residues. CDR3 residues: CASSGTGGPDYTF. The sequenced CDR3 bases are TGTGCCAGCAGCGGGACAGGGGGCCCC.

Comments on this clone: Gene names refer to mouse genes. The read falls 4 residues short of the CDR3 end, and the missing part is taken from the germline J gene. The genes are TRBV1 and TRBJ2-5, with 10 bases aligning to TRBD1. The CDR3 length is 15 residues. Germline V gene data show CDR1 as NSQYPW and CDR2 as LRSPGD (reference sequence). The CDR3 is CTCSAQGDRGDTQYF. The CDR3 DNA, read in part, is TGCACCTGCAGTGCACAGGGGGACAGGGGCGAC.

This clone was seen a few times. The gene names here belong to mouse. Coverage ceases 4 residues before the CDR3 finishes, and the germline J gene fills in the end. Different DNA sequences within this sample yield the same CDR3. The V gene is TRBV19, the J gene TRBJ2-3; the match to TRBD1 covers 7 bases. Trimming at V came to 3 bases and at J to 4 bases, leaving 8 bases not matched to a gene. The CDR3 is 15 amino acids. Per the germline V gene, CDR1 is FNHDT and CDR2 is SITEND (reference sequence). CDR3 in amino acids: CASSSDREGTETLYF. CDR3 bases read: TGTGCCAGCAGTAGTGACAGGGAAGGGACAGAA.

On this clone: Here the gene names and germline are mouse. The CDR3 extends 4 residues past the end of the read, so its final part is completed from the germline J gene. This chain connects TRBV5 to TRBJ2-5; 11 bases fit TRBD2. Germline loops: CDR1 LGHNA, CDR2 YNLKQL (reference sequence). The CDR3 runs 16 residues. Germline trimming cut 4 bases from V and 2 bases from J; bases unmatched to any gene: 5. CDR3 DNA (partial): TGTGCCAGCAGCCCCCTCGACTGGGGGGGCCAAGAC. It yields the protein CASSPLDWGGQD. The full CDR3 is CASSPLDWGGQDTQYF.

This clone was seen more than once but under ten times. No DNA is shown, since the ends of the CDR3 on it are uncertain; the CDR3 is the one TCRdb lists. Genes and germline come from the mouse. This chain uses TRBV23 with TRBJ1-1. The CDR3 spans 14 amino acids, including both terminal residues. Germline CDR1 reads KGHTA; CDR2 reads FQNQQP. CDR3 sequence: CAPAVTGGEGEVFF.